The source of this T cell receptor beta chain is a study of T cell repertoires in cytomegalovirus infection. Study as a whole: Public TCR beta signatures were indicative of both CMV infection and a matching HLA type. Overall study results and limits: What dominated the ex vivo response were HLA-C-restricted CMV-specific TCR beta clonotypes. CMV carriers with the relevant HLA were identified by cumulative public TCR beta family frequency.

TCRdb ran MiXCR on the reads and lists one entry per CDR3 protein. The sample yields approximately 750,000 distinct CDR3 sequences, roughly 35% seen once. V gave up 1 base and J gave up 2 bases, with 7 bases separating them. The CDR3 has 13 residues. Germline V CDR1 and CDR2: DFQATT, SNEGSKA (reference sequence). Details on this clonotype: The antigen is unknown.

Specimen: PBMCs. The chain uses TRBV20-1 and TRBJ2-3, with D perhaps given as TRBD1 or TRBD2 (5 bases each). The receptor was isolated from a human donor in good health (CMV status not recorded). Some clones in this sample may be carry-over from other donors' samples. This chain's CDR3 is CSARGGYTDTQYF. The CDR3 nucleotides read TGCAGTGCTAGAGGGGGGTACACAGATACGCAGTATTTT.